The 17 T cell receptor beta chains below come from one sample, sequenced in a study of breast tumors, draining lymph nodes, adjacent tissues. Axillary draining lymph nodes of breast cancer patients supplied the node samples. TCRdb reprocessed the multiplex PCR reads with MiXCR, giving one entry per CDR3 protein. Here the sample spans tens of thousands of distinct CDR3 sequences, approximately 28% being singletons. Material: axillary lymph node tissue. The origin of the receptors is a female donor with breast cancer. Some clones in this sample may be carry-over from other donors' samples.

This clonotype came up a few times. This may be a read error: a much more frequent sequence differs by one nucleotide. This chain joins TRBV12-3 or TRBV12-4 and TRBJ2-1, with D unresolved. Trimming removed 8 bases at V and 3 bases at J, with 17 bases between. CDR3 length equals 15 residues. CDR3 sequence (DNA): TGTGCCAGCGGTCCCTCCTTTGGGGTCTACAATGAGCAGTTCTTC. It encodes CASGPSFGVYNEQFF.

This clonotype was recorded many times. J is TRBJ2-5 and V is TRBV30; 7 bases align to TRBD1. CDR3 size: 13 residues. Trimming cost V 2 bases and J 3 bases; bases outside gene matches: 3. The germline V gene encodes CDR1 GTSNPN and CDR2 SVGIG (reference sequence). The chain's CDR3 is CAWSRDREETQYF. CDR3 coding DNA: TGTGCCTGGAGTCGGGACAGAGAAGAGACCCAGTACTTC.

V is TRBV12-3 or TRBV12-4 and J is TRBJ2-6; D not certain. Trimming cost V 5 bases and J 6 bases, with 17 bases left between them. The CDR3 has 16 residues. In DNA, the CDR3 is TGTGCCAGCAGTCCCATTAAATGGAGTGAGGCCAACGTCCTGACTTTC. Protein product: CASSPIKWSEANVLTF.

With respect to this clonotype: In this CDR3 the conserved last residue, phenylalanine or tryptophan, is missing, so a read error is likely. The CDR3 DNA follows: TGTGCCAGCAGTTTATCTTCCGGGACAGGCAATCAGCCCCAGCATTGT. It encodes CASSLSSGTGNQPQHC. The chain carries TRBV27 and TRBJ1-5, with 7 nucleotides matching TRBD1. Germline V gives CDR1 MNHEY, CDR2 SMNVEV (reference sequence). There are 16 residues in the CDR3. J lost 2 bases, V lost 0 bases, and 4 bases had no gene match.

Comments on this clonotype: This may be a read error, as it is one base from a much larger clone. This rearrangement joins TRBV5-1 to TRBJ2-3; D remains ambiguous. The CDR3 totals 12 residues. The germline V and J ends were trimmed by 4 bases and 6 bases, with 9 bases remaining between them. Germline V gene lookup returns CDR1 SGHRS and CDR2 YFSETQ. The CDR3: CASSPAEDTQYF. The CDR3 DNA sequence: TGCGCCAGCAGCCCGGCGGAGGATACGCAGTATTTT.

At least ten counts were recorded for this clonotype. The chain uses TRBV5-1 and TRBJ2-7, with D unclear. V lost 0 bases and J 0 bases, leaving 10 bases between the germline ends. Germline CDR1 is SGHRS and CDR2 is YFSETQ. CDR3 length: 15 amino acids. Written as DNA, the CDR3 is TGCGCCAGCAGCTTGGAAACCAGGAGCTCCTACGAGCAGTACTTC. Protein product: CASSLETRSSYEQYF.

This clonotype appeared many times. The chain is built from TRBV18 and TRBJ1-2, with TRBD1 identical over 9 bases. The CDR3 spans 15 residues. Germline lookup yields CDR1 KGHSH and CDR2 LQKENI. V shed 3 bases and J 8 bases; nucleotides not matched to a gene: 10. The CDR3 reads CASSPTGGGGKGYTF. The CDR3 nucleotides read TGTGCCAGCTCACCGACAGGGGGAGGAGGAAAAGGCTACACCTTC.

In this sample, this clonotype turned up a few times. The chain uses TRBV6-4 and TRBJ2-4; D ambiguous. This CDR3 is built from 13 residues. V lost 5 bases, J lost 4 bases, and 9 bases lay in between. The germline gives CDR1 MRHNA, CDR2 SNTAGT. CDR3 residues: CASSSTLKNIQYF. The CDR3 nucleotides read TGTGCCAGCAGTTCGACTCTTAAAAACATTCAGTACTTC.

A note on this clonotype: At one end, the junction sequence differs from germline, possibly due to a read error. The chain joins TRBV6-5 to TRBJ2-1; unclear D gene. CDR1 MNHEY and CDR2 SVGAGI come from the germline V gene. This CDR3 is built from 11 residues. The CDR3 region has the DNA TGTGCCAGCGGCCAAGACAATGAGCAGTCCTTC. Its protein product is CASGQDNEQSF.

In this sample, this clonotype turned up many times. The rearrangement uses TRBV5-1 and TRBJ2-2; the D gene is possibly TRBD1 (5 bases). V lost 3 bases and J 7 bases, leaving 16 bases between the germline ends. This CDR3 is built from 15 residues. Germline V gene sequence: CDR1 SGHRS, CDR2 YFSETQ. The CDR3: CASSSPGINNGELFF. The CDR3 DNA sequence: TGCGCCAGCAGCTCCCCAGGGATTAATAACGGGGAGCTGTTTTTT.

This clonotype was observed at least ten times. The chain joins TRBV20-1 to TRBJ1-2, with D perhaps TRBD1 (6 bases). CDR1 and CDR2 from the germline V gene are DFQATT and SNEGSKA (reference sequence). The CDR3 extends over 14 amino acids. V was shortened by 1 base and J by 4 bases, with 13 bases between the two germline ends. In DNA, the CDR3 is TGCAGTGCTAGAGGCCTCGGACAGTCCTATGGCTACACCTTC. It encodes CSARGLGQSYGYTF.

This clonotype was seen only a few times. The CDR3 reads CASRPLLGTSMYEQFF. The CDR3 DNA is TGTGCCAGCAGGCCTCTCCTGGGGACGTCAATGTATGAGCAGTTCTTC. The J gene is TRBJ2-1, the V gene TRBV27; D possibly uses TRBD1 or TRBD2 (5 bases each). In germline, CDR1 is MNHEY, CDR2 SMNVEV (reference sequence). The CDR3 spans 16 residues. Trimming removed 6 bases at V and 8 bases at J, with 23 bases between.

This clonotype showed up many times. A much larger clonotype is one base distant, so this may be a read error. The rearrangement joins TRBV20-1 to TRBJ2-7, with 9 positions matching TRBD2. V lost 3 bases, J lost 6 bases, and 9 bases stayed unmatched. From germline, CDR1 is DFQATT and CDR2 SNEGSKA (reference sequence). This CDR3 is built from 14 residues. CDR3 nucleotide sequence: TGCAGTGCTAGGGATCTAGCGGGACTCTCCGAGCAGTACTTC. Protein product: CSARDLAGLSEQYF.

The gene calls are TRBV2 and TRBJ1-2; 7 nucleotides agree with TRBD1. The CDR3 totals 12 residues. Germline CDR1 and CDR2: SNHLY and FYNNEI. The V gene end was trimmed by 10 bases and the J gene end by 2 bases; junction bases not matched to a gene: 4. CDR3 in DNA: TGTGCCACCTCGACAGGGAACTATGGCTACACCTTC. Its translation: CATSTGNYGYTF.

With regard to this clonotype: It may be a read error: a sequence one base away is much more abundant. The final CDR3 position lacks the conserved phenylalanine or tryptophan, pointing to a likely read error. CDR3 bases: TGTGCCAGCAGCCCTTCACAGGGAGGCGGCATTCAGTACCTC. Its protein is CASSPSQGGGIQYL. This rearrangement joins TRBV7-3 to TRBJ2-4; D may match TRBD1 or TRBD2 (6 bases each). The CDR3 covers 14 residues. V shed 5 bases and J shed 9 bases, with 17 bases lying between them. The germline gives CDR1 SGHTA, CDR2 FQGTGA.

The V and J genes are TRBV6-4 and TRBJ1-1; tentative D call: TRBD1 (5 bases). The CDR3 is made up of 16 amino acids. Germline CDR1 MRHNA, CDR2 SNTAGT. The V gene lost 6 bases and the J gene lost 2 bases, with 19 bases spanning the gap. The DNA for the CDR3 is TGTGCCAGCAGCGACCTTCCGCGGGGGATTAACACTGAAGCTTTCTTT. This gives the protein CASSDLPRGINTEAFF.

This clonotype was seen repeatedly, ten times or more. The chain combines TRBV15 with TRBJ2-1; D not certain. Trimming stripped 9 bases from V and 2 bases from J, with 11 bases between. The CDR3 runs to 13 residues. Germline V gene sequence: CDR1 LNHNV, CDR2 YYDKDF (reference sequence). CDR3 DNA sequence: TGTGCCACTGGCCCCTTAACCTACAATGAGCAGTTCTTC. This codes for CATGPLTYNEQFF.